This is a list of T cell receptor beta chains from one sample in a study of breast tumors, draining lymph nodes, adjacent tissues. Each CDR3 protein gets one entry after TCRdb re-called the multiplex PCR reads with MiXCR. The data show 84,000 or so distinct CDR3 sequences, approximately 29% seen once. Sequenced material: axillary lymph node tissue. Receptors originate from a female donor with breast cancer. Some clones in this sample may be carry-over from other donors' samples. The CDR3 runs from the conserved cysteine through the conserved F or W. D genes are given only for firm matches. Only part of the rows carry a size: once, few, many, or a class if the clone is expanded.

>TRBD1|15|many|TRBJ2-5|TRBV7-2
CASSLQGANQETQYF
TGTGCCAGCAGCTTGCAGGGGGCCAACCAAGAGACCCAGTACTTC
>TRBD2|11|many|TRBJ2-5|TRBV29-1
CSAMGGGTQYF
TGCAGCGCAATGGGGGGGGGGACCCAGTACTTC
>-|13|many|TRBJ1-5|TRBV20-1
CSARGTTNQPQHF
TGCAGTGCTAGAGGGACAACCAATCAGCCCCAGCATTTT
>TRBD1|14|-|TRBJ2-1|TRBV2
CASSGDRGYNEQFF
TGTGCCAGCAGTGGGGACAGGGGGTACAATGAGCAGTTCTTC
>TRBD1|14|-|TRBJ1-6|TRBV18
CASYPGQIRSPLHF
TGTGCCAGCTACCCGGGACAGATTCGGTCACCCCTCCACTTT
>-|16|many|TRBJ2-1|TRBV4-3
CASSALIGGKGNEQFF
TGCGCCAGCAGCGCCCTTATCGGGGGCAAGGGCAATGAGCAGTTCTTC
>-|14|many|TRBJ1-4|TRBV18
CASSGRTTNEKLFF
TGTGCCAGCTCAGGGAGGACAACTAATGAAAAACTGTTTTTT
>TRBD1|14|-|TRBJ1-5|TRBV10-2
CASSHRGSSQPQHF
TGCGCCAGCAGCCACAGGGGTAGCAGTCAGCCCCAGCATTTT
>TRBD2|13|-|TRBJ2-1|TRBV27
CASSGLAGNEQFF
TGTGCCAGCAGCGGACTAGCGGGAAATGAGCAGTTCTTC
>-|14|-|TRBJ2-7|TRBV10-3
CAIGVGGGPYEQYF
TGTGCCATCGGTGTAGGAGGGGGACCGTACGAGCAGTACTTC
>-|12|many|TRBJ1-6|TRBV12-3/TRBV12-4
CASSVGRSPLHF
TGTGCCAGCAGTGTAGGGAGGTCACCCCTCCACTTT
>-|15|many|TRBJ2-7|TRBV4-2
CASSQATTASYEQYF
TGTGCCAGCAGCCAAGCGACGACAGCTTCCTACGAGCAGTACTTC
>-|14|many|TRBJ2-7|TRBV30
CAWSMGGGSYEQYF
TGTGCCTGGAGTATGGGCGGTGGCTCCTACGAGCAGTACTTC
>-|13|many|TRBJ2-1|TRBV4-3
CASSQATSREQFF
TGCGCCAGCAGCCAAGCTACTAGCCGTGAGCAGTTCTTC
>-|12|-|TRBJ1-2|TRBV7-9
CASSLNNYGYTF
TGCGCCAGCAGCTTGAATAACTATGGCTACACCTTC
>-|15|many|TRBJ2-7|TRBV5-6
CASSPIGAGHYEQYF
TGTGCCAGCAGCCCGATCGGGGCAGGGCACTACGAGCAGTACTTC
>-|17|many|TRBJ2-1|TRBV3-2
CASSQALGGGAIYEQFF
TGTGCCAGCAGCCAAGCCTTAGGGGGCGGGGCTATCTATGAGCAGTTCTTC
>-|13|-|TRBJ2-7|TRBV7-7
CASMGGASYEQYF
TGTGCCAGCATGGGGGGAGCCTCCTACGAGCAGTACTTC
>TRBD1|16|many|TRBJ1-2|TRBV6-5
CASSGSRTGTNYGYTF
TGTGCCAGCAGCGGAAGTAGGACAGGGACTAACTATGGCTACACCTTC
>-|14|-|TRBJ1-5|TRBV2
CASSEASGNQPQHF
TGTGCCAGCAGTGAAGCGTCGGGCAATCAGCCCCAGCATTTT
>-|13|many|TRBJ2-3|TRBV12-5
CASRGASTDTQYF
TGTGCTTCCAGGGGGGCTAGCACAGATACGCAGTATTTT
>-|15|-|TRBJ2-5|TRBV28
CASSFRGGLQETQYF
TGTGCCAGCAGTTTCCGTGGCGGGCTCCAAGAGACCCAGTACTTC
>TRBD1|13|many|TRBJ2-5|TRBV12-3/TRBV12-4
CASRTGGAETQYF
TGTGCCAGCAGGACAGGGGGGGCAGAGACCCAGTACTTC
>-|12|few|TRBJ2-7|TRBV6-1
CASSESSYEQYF
TGTGCCAGCAGTGAGAGTTCCTACGAGCAGTACTTC
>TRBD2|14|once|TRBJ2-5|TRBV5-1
CASSPGSGRGTQYF
TGCGCCAGCAGCCCCGGAAGCGGGAGGGGCACCCAGTACTTC
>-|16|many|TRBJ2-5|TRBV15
CATSRGGTRGRETQYF
TGTGCCACCAGCAGAGGTGGTACCAGGGGCAGAGAGACCCAGTACTTC
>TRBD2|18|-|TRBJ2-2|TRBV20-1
CSASPAAGRASGTGELFF
TGCAGTGCTTCCCCGGCCGCCGGGAGGGCCTCGGGAACCGGGGAGCTGTTTTTT
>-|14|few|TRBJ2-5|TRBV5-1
CASSLGRSRDTQYF
TGCGCCAGCAGCTTGGGTCGGAGTAGGGACACCCAGTACTTC
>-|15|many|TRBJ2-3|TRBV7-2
CASTKERGGRGTQYF
TGTGCCAGCACCAAAGAAAGGGGGGGGCGAGGTACGCAGTATTTT
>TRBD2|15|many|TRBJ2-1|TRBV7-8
CASSQLAGTYNEQFF
TGTGCCAGCAGCCAGCTAGCGGGGACCTACAATGAGCAGTTCTTC
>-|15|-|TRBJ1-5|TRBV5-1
CASSLTEGPREAQHF
TGCGCCAGCAGCCTGACGGAGGGGCCTAGAGAGGCCCAGCATTTT